This TCR beta chain was recorded in a study of a mutant IDH1 vaccine in newly diagnosed glioma. Study overall: Radiotherapy, temozolomide, or both had been given previously, and both were given to most.

Time point given: week 35, safety follow-up. A single vaccine dose contained 300 ug of mutant IDH1 20-mer peptide, and topical imiquimod was used with it. The method was immunoSEQ multiplex PCR; TCRdb's version includes in-frame clones alone and lacks a portion of them. The repertoire holds 30,000 to 40,000 clones, with roughly 75% as singletons. This clone was observed a handful of times. The antigen remains unidentified. This CDR3 has 18 residues. Germline CDR1 reads MDHEN; CDR2 reads SYDVKM. The junction had 20 bases not matched to a gene; V was cut back by 8 bases and J by 6 bases. The source of this sequence is a man in his forties with glioma. Some clones in this sample may be carry-over from other donors' samples. The source material was PBMCs, sampled from a glioma patient whose treatment included an IDH1 peptide vaccine. This sequence joins TRBV28 and TRBJ2-2; TRBD2 matches 8 bases. The CDR3 sequence: CASSPLRLASTTAGELFF. In nucleotides, the CDR3 is TGTGCCAGCTCCCCCCTTAGACTAGCGTCTACCACTGCCGGGGAGCTGTTTTTT.